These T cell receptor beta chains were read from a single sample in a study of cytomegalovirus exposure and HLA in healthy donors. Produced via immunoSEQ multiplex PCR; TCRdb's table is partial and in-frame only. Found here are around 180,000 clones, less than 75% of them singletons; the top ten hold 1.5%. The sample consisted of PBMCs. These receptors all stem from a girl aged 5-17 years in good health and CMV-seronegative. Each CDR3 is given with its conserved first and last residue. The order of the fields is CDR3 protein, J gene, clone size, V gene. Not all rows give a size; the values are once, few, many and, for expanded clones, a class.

CDR3 protein: CASRRQGAVGDTIYF; J gene: TRBJ1-3; clone size: .; V gene: TRBV6-5
CDR3 protein: CASSSGQETDTF; J gene: TRBJ1-2; clone size: .; V gene: TRBV7-9
CDR3 protein: CSGTIGEETQYF; J gene: TRBJ2-5; clone size: once; V gene: TRBV29-1
CDR3 protein: CASSPGIGNEKLFF; J gene: TRBJ1-4; clone size: .; V gene: TRBV6-5
CDR3 protein: CASSEQGQGNTEAFF; J gene: TRBJ1-1; clone size: .; V gene: TRBV2
CDR3 protein: CARRPQGYTEAFF; J gene: TRBJ1-1; clone size: .; V gene: TRBV5-3
CDR3 protein: CAISESTDFHRPYGYTF; J gene: TRBJ1-2; clone size: .; V gene: TRBV10-3
CDR3 protein: CATSGERGGNQPQHF; J gene: TRBJ1-5; clone size: .; V gene: TRBV15
CDR3 protein: CASLDTQGNNEQFF; J gene: TRBJ2-1; clone size: .; V gene: TRBV10-2
CDR3 protein: CTSSQDTSSYNSPLHF; J gene: TRBJ1-6; clone size: .; V gene: TRBV1
CDR3 protein: CATSRGTAQYF; J gene: TRBJ2-3; clone size: .; V gene: TRBV15
CDR3 protein: CASSNLLMGPYGYTF; J gene: TRBJ1-2; clone size: .; V gene: TRBV6-5
CDR3 protein: CASLDRGNEKLFF; J gene: TRBJ1-4; clone size: few; V gene: TRBV6-6
CDR3 protein: CASSLEGGPSKNIQYF; J gene: TRBJ2-4; clone size: .; V gene: TRBV5-1
CDR3 protein: CASSEAGGAPSTDTQYF; J gene: TRBJ2-3; clone size: .; V gene: TRBV6-1
CDR3 protein: CASSGQGRDTEAFF; J gene: TRBJ1-1; clone size: .; V gene: TRBV2
CDR3 protein: CASSSLTDTQYF; J gene: TRBJ2-3; clone size: few; V gene: TRBV5-4
CDR3 protein: CASSSTGGVADTQYF; J gene: TRBJ2-3; clone size: .; V gene: TRBV5-1
CDR3 protein: CASSLGVNTGELFF; J gene: TRBJ2-2; clone size: .; V gene: TRBV5-1
CDR3 protein: CASIRAGIPHEQYF; J gene: TRBJ2-7; clone size: .; V gene: TRBV27
CDR3 protein: CASSYGSEETQYF; J gene: TRBJ2-5; clone size: few; V gene: TRBV6-5
CDR3 protein: CASSLEQIPSSIAFF; J gene: TRBJ1-1; clone size: .; V gene: TRBV7-8
CDR3 protein: CSGGGGSDTQYF; J gene: TRBJ2-3; clone size: few; V gene: TRBV29-1
CDR3 protein: CASSPQGNEAEAFF; J gene: TRBJ1-1; clone size: .; V gene: TRBV7-3
CDR3 protein: CAFPQTTAYEQYF; J gene: TRBJ2-7; clone size: .; V gene: TRBV28
CDR3 protein: CASSIGHHGETQYF; J gene: TRBJ2-5; clone size: .; V gene: TRBV7-6
CDR3 protein: CASSIGGRNTEAFF; J gene: TRBJ1-1; clone size: .; V gene: TRBV19
CDR3 protein: CASSLGDGGPTDTQYF; J gene: TRBJ2-3; clone size: .; V gene: TRBV11-3
CDR3 protein: CASSEPGTGWREQYF; J gene: TRBJ2-7; clone size: few; V gene: TRBV9
CDR3 protein: CASSGGGTGNEQFF; J gene: TRBJ2-1; clone size: .; V gene: TRBV6-1
CDR3 protein: CASSPPGGADTEAFF; J gene: TRBJ1-1; clone size: .; V gene: TRBV18
CDR3 protein: CASSVAGGWTEAFF; J gene: TRBJ1-1; clone size: once; V gene: TRBV9
CDR3 protein: CASSEGQGNSYEQYF; J gene: TRBJ2-7; clone size: .; V gene: TRBV2
CDR3 protein: CASSQTGTGNNIQYF; J gene: TRBJ2-4; clone size: .; V gene: TRBV6-5
CDR3 protein: CASSPLGGTQYF; J gene: TRBJ2-5; clone size: .; V gene: TRBV7-7
CDR3 protein: CASTLPGVQETQYF; J gene: TRBJ2-5; clone size: .; V gene: TRBV28
CDR3 protein: CASSENGGGGEQYF; J gene: TRBJ2-7; clone size: .; V gene: TRBV2
CDR3 protein: CASGREINTEAFF; J gene: TRBJ1-1; clone size: .; V gene: TRBV6-4
CDR3 protein: CASTFGGTQYF; J gene: TRBJ2-3; clone size: .; V gene: TRBV19
CDR3 protein: CATRLAGRGDTQYF; J gene: TRBJ2-3; clone size: .; V gene: TRBV13
CDR3 protein: CSVPGQGVPEAFF; J gene: TRBJ1-1; clone size: .; V gene: TRBV29-1
CDR3 protein: CASSVWAGGTNEQFF; J gene: TRBJ2-1; clone size: .; V gene: TRBV9
CDR3 protein: CAVSGGGNQPQHF; J gene: TRBJ1-5; clone size: .; V gene: TRBV19
CDR3 protein: CASRGTGGNTEAFF; J gene: TRBJ1-1; clone size: .; V gene: TRBV2
CDR3 protein: CASSPGQDPSQPQHF; J gene: TRBJ1-5; clone size: few; V gene: TRBV27
CDR3 protein: CASSKTGLAANNEQFF; J gene: TRBJ2-1; clone size: .; V gene: TRBV27
CDR3 protein: CAARTLGANVLTF; J gene: TRBJ2-6; clone size: few; V gene: TRBV27
CDR3 protein: CASSLVLGAHNSPLHF; J gene: TRBJ1-6; clone size: .; V gene: TRBV11-2
CDR3 protein: CASSFTGQETQYF; J gene: TRBJ2-5; clone size: .; V gene: TRBV9
CDR3 protein: CASWDGQGDGYTF; J gene: TRBJ1-2; clone size: .; V gene: TRBV6-6
CDR3 protein: CASSLTGPGMTQYF; J gene: TRBJ2-5; clone size: .; V gene: TRBV5-4
CDR3 protein: CASSLVLWTGASGANVLTF; J gene: TRBJ2-6; clone size: .; V gene: TRBV13
CDR3 protein: CASSIGGGWNTGELFF; J gene: TRBJ2-2; clone size: .; V gene: TRBV19